The source of this TCR beta chain is a study of cytomegalovirus exposure and HLA in healthy donors. In the case of this clone: Its specificity is unknown.

Germline CDR1 is LNHDA and CDR2 is SQIVND (reference sequence). V lost 2 bases, J lost 6 bases, and 16 bases lay in between. This CDR3 spans 15 amino acids. PCR primers comprised 60 Vbeta and 13 Jbeta primers. The table came from immunoSEQ multiplex PCR; TCRdb's copy has only in-frame clones and leaves some out. This sample carries 120,000 or so clones, 80% to 85% of them seen once, and the ten largest clones take 2% to 2.5%. Study results and limitations: Rare sequences made up most TCRs, while some public TCRs were found in many donors. It was assumed in the presence/absence analyses that sequencing depth was roughly uniform across donors. Productive rates of about 87% or about 30% were seen for most TCR beta V segments in an earlier analysis.

Sample: PBMCs. The chain couples TRBV19 to TRBJ1-2, with D tentatively TRBD1 (5 bases). The TCR comes from a middle-aged woman in good health and CMV-seronegative. DNA of the CDR3: TGTGCCAGTAGTATATCCCAGCAGGGAACGGATGGCTACACCTTC. It is translated as CASSISQQGTDGYTF. The whole variable domain, remainder taken from reference TRBV19 and TRBJ1-2, is DGGITQSPKYLFRKEGQNVTLSCEQNLNHDAMYWYRQDPGQGLRLIYYSQIVNDFQKGDIAEGYSVSREKKESFPLTVTSAQKNPTAFYLCASSISQQGTDGYTFGSGTRLTVV.